Shown below are 31 T cell receptor beta chains from a single sample sequenced in a study of ipilimumab plus nivolumab after autologous stem cell transplantation. Generated by immunoSEQ multiplex PCR, the TCRdb table keeps only in-frame clones and is missing some. Of some 41,000 clones in the sample, nearly 95% were seen once. Material: PBMCs, obtained in a trial of ipilimumab plus nivolumab as post-transplant consolidation. The receptors come from a male donor with multiple myeloma.

The CDR3 loop is CASNSWRGGSNEQFF. CDR3 DNA sequence: TGTGCCAGCAATTCCTGGCGGGGGGGCTCGAATGAGCAGTTCTTC. The chain couples TRBV11-2 to TRBJ2-1; TRBD2 aligns across 9 bases. The CDR3 consists of 15 residues. Germline V gene lookup returns CDR1 SGHAT and CDR2 FQNNGV. Trimming at V came to 7 bases and at J to 7 bases, leaving 11 bases not matched to a gene.

The chain combines TRBV5-6 with TRBJ2-4; perhaps D is TRBD1 or TRBD2 (5 bases each). V lost 6 bases and J lost 0, with 13 bases in between. Germline CDR1 reads SGHDT; CDR2 reads YYEEEE. CDR3 size: 15 residues. The CDR3 sequence: CASMSGPLAKNIQYF. CDR3 DNA sequence: TGTGCCAGCATGTCGGGGCCACTAGCCAAAAACATTCAGTACTTC. Filled out from reference TRBV5-6 and TRBJ2-4, the complete variable domain reads DAGVTQSPTHLIKTRGQQVTLRCSPKSGHDTVSWYQQALGQGPQFIFQYYEEEERQRGNFPDRFSGHQFPNYSSELNVNALLLGDSALYLCASMSGPLAKNIQYFGAGTRLSVL.

V gene TRBV7-2 combines with J gene TRBJ2-3; TRBD1 matches 8 bases. Trimming removed 1 base from V and 8 bases from J; junction bases left unmatched: 11. Germline CDR1 reads SGHTA; CDR2 reads FQGNSA. The length of the CDR3 is 16 residues. The CDR3, as DNA: TGTGCCAGCAGCTTAGGGACAGGGCCAGCAGGGGGTACGCAGTATTTT. It yields the protein CASSLGTGPAGGTQYF. The whole variable domain, filled in from reference TRBV7-2 and TRBJ2-3, reads GAGVSQSPSNKVTEKGKDVELRCDPISGHTALYWYRQSLGQGLEFLIYFQGNSAPDKSGLPSDRFSAERTGGSVSTLTIQRTQQEDSAVYLCASSLGTGPAGGTQYFGPGTRLTVL.

This chain's CDR3 is CASSHFGGQAQETQYF. In DNA form, the CDR3 reads TGTGCCAGCAGCCACTTCGGGGGACAGGCCCAAGAGACCCAGTACTTC. V and J are TRBV7-9 and TRBJ2-5; 8 bases match TRBD1. Unmatched junction bases numbered 9, after V lost 5 bases and J lost 1 base. Germline CDR1 reads SEHNR; CDR2 reads FQNEAQ (reference sequence). The CDR3 is made up of 16 amino acids.

In its sample, this clone was seen once. The chain uses TRBV6-1 and TRBJ2-7; D unclear. CDR3 length: 12 amino acids. The V gene lost 5 bases and the J gene lost 3 bases, with 8 bases spanning the gap. Germline CDR1 reads MNHNS; CDR2 reads SASEGT. CDR3 in DNA: TGTGCCAGCAGTCCCGTACTCTACGAGCAGTACTTC. It is translated as CASSPVLYEQYF.

V usage is TRBV30 and J usage is TRBJ1-3; D may be TRBD1 (5 bases). Germline CDR1 GTSNPN, CDR2 SVGIG (reference sequence). The CDR3 has 14 residues. Trimming removed 1 base from V and 2 bases from J, with 9 bases in between. The CDR3 loop reads CAWSGGGTGNTIYF. CDR3 nucleotide sequence: TGTGCCTGGAGTGGGGGGGGAACTGGAAACACCATATATTTT.

This sequence joins TRBV13 and TRBJ2-5, with D possibly matching TRBD1 (6 bases). With 5 bases removed from V and 1 base from J, the gap between germline ends came to 14 bases. The CDR3 is 15 amino acids. The germline gives CDR1 PRHDT, CDR2 FYEKMQ (reference sequence). For the CDR3, the DNA is TGTGCCAGCAGCACACAAACAGGGATCCAAGAGACCCAGTACTTC. It is translated as CASSTQTGIQETQYF.

The chain links TRBV7-2 to TRBJ2-7; D is ambiguous. V was shortened by 4 bases and J by 0 bases, with 13 bases between the two germline ends. The CDR3 covers 15 residues. The germline V gene has CDR1 SGHTA and CDR2 FQGNSA. CDR3: CASSSRTLSSYEQYF. DNA of the CDR3: TGTGCCAGCAGCTCGAGGACCCTTAGCTCCTACGAGCAGTACTTC.

The rearrangement links TRBV4-1 to TRBJ2-7; 7 nucleotides agree with TRBD1. CDR1 is MGHRA and CDR2 is YSYEKL in the germline V gene. The ends lost 4 bases at V and 5 bases at J; junction bases unmatched: 8. The CDR3 totals 14 residues. CDR3 sequence reads: CASSRDRVADEQYF. The CDR3 DNA sequence: TGCGCCAGCAGCCGTGACAGGGTGGCGGACGAGCAGTACTTC.

This rearrangement joins TRBV7-9 to TRBJ1-3; 7 bases agree with TRBD1. CDR3 length equals 15 residues. V lost 5 bases to trimming and J lost 0 bases; unmatched junction nucleotides: 4. Germline assignment: CDR1 SEHNR and CDR2 FQNEAQ (reference sequence). For the CDR3, the DNA is TGTGCCAGCAGCCGACAGGGAGGCTCTGGAAACACCATATATTTT. It yields the protein CASSRQGGSGNTIYF.

The count of this clone is one. The chain couples TRBV27 to TRBJ2-1; a possible D gene is TRBD1 (5 bases). Trimming stripped 4 bases from V and 0 bases from J, with 10 bases between. Germline V CDR1 and CDR2: MNHEY, SMNVEV (reference sequence). This CDR3 contains 15 residues. The CDR3 protein is CASSSPGFSYNEQFF. In DNA, the CDR3 is TGTGCCAGCAGTTCCCCAGGGTTCTCCTACAATGAGCAGTTCTTC.

The chain employs TRBV5-1 and TRBJ2-1; weak D call: TRBD2 (5 bases). The CDR3 is made up of 14 amino acids. Trimming left V 2 bases short and J 13 bases short, with 19 bases between. Per germline, CDR1 SGHRS and CDR2 YFSETQ. The CDR3 bases are TGCGCCAGCAGCTTTACCGGACTCCCTCGAGACCAGTTCTTC. This encodes CASSFTGLPRDQFF.

This clone has just one count. The chain joins TRBV14 to TRBJ2-1, with 10 bases fitting TRBD2. J gave up 8 bases and V 0 bases, and 7 bases lay outside the gene matches. CDR3 length equals 16 residues. Germline assignment: CDR1 SGHDN and CDR2 FVKESK. The CDR3 reads CASSQDFLAGAHEQFF. The CDR3 nucleotides are TGTGCCAGCAGCCAAGATTTTCTAGCGGGGGCCCATGAGCAGTTCTTC.

This chain joins TRBV19 and TRBJ1-5; D ambiguous. The length of the CDR3 is 14 residues. Per germline, CDR1 LNHDA and CDR2 SQIVND (reference sequence). V lost 4 bases, J lost 7 bases, and 14 bases lay in between. The CDR3 DNA reads as TGTGCCAGTAGTAGATCGGAGGTAGGGCAGCCCCAGCATTTT. As protein: CASSRSEVGQPQHF.

V usage is TRBV14 and J usage is TRBJ2-7; 14 nucleotides align to TRBD2. This CDR3 has 18 residues. Trimming cost V 0 bases and J 6 bases; bases outside gene matches: 10. The germline CDR1 and CDR2 sequences are SGHDN and FVKESK. The CDR3 reads CASSQDRRVGLAGVEQYF. In nucleotides, the CDR3 is TGTGCCAGCAGCCAAGATAGGAGAGTGGGACTAGCGGGAGTCGAGCAGTACTTC.

This chain links TRBV28 with TRBJ2-3, with D perhaps being TRBD1 or TRBD2 (5 bases each). There are 18 residues in the CDR3. Germline values: CDR1 MDHEN, CDR2 SYDVKM. Trimming stripped 2 bases from V and 10 bases from J, with 28 bases between. In nucleotides, the CDR3 is TGTGCCAGCAGTTTAGGCACCTCCGGGACCCGTGTAGGCAGGGCGCAGTATTTT. Translating it yields CASSLGTSGTRVGRAQYF.

The chain is built from TRBV19 and TRBJ2-1; D possibly matches TRBD1 or TRBD2 (6 bases each). This CDR3 is built from 16 residues. The V end was cut by 5 bases, the J end by 2 bases, with 16 bases between. Looked up from germline, CDR1 is LNHDA and CDR2 is SQIVND (reference sequence). The CDR3 region is CASSWLARGAYNEQFF. DNA for the CDR3: TGTGCCAGTAGTTGGTTAGCGAGGGGGGCCTACAATGAGCAGTTCTTC.

V usage is TRBV7-2 and J usage is TRBJ1-4; 12 bases are a match to TRBD1. The germline CDR1 and CDR2 sequences are SGHTA and FQGNSA. After removal of 6 bases from V and 7 bases from J, the junction contained 6 bases not matched to a gene. The length of the CDR3 is 15 residues. CDR3 nucleotide sequence: TGTGCCAGCAGATCCGGGACAGGGGGCGTTGAAAAACTGTTTTTT. It is translated as CASRSGTGGVEKLFF.

This chain connects TRBV6-6 to TRBJ1-1; tentative D call: TRBD1 (6 bases). In germline, CDR1 is MNHNY, CDR2 SVGAGI (reference sequence). The V end lost 6 bases, the J end lost 0 bases, and 14 bases lay between the germline ends. The CDR3 contains 15 residues. The CDR3 region is CASRPPGQLNTEAFF. The CDR3 DNA sequence: TGTGCCAGCAGGCCACCAGGACAGCTGAACACTGAAGCTTTCTTT.

The genes are TRBV15 and TRBJ1-1, with D unresolved. CDR1 is LNHNV and CDR2 is YYDKDF in the germline V gene (reference sequence). With 0 bases removed from V and 3 bases from J, the gap between germline ends came to 5 bases. CDR3 length: 13 residues. The CDR3 loop reads CATSRDKHTEAFF. CDR3 in DNA: TGTGCCACCAGCAGAGACAAGCACACTGAAGCTTTCTTT.

The rearrangement uses TRBV7-6 and TRBJ2-5, with no clear D. The CDR3 runs to 15 residues. Trimming pared 5 bases from V and 1 base from J, leaving 14 bases between. Germline V gene data show CDR1 as SGHVS and CDR2 as FNYEAQ. The CDR3: CASSPQSIPQETQYF. The CDR3 DNA reads as TGTGCCAGCAGCCCGCAAAGTATCCCCCAAGAGACCCAGTACTTC.

The chain combines TRBV19 with TRBJ1-2; D ambiguous. From germline, CDR1 is LNHDA and CDR2 SQIVND (reference sequence). Trimming cost V 10 bases and J 0 bases, with 18 bases left between them. This CDR3 spans 15 amino acids. CDR3 DNA sequence: TGTGCCACCCAGATTGGGTCGACTTCTAACTATGGCTACACCTTC. Its protein product is CATQIGSTSNYGYTF.

This chain links TRBV11-1 with TRBJ2-2, with 8 bases aligning to TRBD1. Looked up from germline, CDR1 is SGHAT and CDR2 is FQDESV (reference sequence). J gave up 5 bases and V 5 bases, and 4 bases lay outside the gene matches. This CDR3 region has 14 residues. The CDR3 DNA sequence: TGTGCCAGCAGCCCAAGGACAGGGACCGGGGAGCTGTTTTTT. Translation: CASSPRTGTGELFF.

As DNA, the CDR3 is TGTGCCAGCAGCCAAGTTGGAAACACCATATATTTT. Translated: CASSQVGNTIYF. The rearrangement joins TRBV14 to TRBJ1-3; D unresolved. Trimming left V 1 base short and J 3 bases short, with 1 base between. CDR3 length: 12 amino acids. The germline V gene has CDR1 SGHDN and CDR2 FVKESK.

The V call is TRBV7-2, the J call TRBJ2-2; possible D gene TRBD1, 6 bases. The V end lost 6 bases, the J end lost 8 bases, and 10 bases lay between the germline ends. Per germline, CDR1 SGHTA and CDR2 FQGNSA. The length of the CDR3 is 12 residues. The CDR3 sequence is CASSWDIGELFF. The CDR3 region has the DNA TGTGCCAGCAGTTGGGACATTGGGGAGCTGTTTTTT.

The chain recombines TRBV7-9 with TRBJ1-2; D is uncertain. The CDR3 sequence is 11 residues long. CDR1 is SEHNR, CDR2 FQNEAQ, per germline (reference sequence). V dropped 5 bases and J dropped 7 bases, with 8 bases sitting between them. DNA for the CDR3: TGTGCCAGCAGCCGCCTCTCTGGCTACACCTTC. Amino acids: CASSRLSGYTF.

J is TRBJ2-3 and V is TRBV14; D call uncertain. Trimming stripped 1 base from V and 0 bases from J, with 17 bases between. Per the germline V gene, CDR1 is SGHDN and CDR2 is FVKESK. This CDR3 is built from 18 residues. The CDR3 coding sequence is TGTGCCAGCAGCCAAGCGGGCTATTGGCGTGCTAGCACAGATACGCAGTATTTT. Encoded protein: CASSQAGYWRASTDTQYF.

Only one count was recorded for this clone. The chain carries TRBV5-1 and TRBJ2-1; TRBD2 aligns across 8 bases. Germline values: CDR1 SGHRS, CDR2 YFSETQ. The CDR3 is made up of 14 amino acids. J lost 4 bases, V lost 6 bases, and 6 bases had no gene match. CDR3 coding DNA: TGCGCCAGCAACGGGGGGGCTCCATACAATGAGCAGTTCTTC. Amino acids: CASNGGAPYNEQFF.

DNA for the CDR3: TGTGCCAGCAGCTTTAGGGTCCAAGAGACCCAGTACTTC. Protein product: CASSFRVQETQYF. The chain has TRBV7-9 and TRBJ2-5; D is ambiguous. V was trimmed by 3 bases and J by 1 base, leaving 6 bases between them. Germline V gene lookup returns CDR1 SEHNR and CDR2 FQNEAQ (reference sequence). This CDR3 comprises 13 residues.

The gene calls are TRBV7-2 and TRBJ1-1; 12 nucleotides align to TRBD1. With V trimmed by 5 bases and J by 5 bases, 12 bases remained unmatched. Per germline, CDR1 SGHTA and CDR2 FQGNSA. The CDR3 totals 17 residues. The CDR3 spells CASSVRVGGQGATEAFF. CDR3 coding DNA: TGTGCCAGCAGCGTTAGAGTAGGGGGACAGGGGGCAACTGAAGCTTTCTTT. Together with reference TRBV7-2 and TRBJ1-1, the CDR3 gives the full variable domain: GAGVSQSPSNKVTEKGKDVELRCDPISGHTALYWYRQSLGQGLEFLIYFQGNSAPDKSGLPSDRFSAERTGGSVSTLTIQRTQQEDSAVYLCASSVRVGGQGATEAFFGQGTRLTVV.

The chain's CDR3 is CASKPLAGGKAQYF. In DNA, the CDR3 is TGTGCCAGCAAGCCCCTAGCGGGAGGCAAGGCGCAGTATTTT. The rearrangement joins TRBV2 to TRBJ2-3; 11 bases align to TRBD2. The germline gives CDR1 SNHLY, CDR2 FYNNEI. Trimming took 7 bases from V and 10 from J; bases not matched to a gene: 10. The CDR3 extends over 14 amino acids.